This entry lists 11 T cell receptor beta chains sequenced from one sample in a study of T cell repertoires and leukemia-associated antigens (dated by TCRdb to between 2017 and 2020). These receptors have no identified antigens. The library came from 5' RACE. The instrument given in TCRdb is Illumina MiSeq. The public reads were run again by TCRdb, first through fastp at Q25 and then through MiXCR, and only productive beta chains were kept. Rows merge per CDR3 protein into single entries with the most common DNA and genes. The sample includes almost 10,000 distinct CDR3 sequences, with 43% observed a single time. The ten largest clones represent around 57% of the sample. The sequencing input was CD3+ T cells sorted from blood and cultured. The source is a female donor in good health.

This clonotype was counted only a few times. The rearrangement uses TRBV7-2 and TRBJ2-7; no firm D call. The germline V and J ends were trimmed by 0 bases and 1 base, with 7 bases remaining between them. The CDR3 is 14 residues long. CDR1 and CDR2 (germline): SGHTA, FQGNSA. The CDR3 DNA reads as TGTGCCAGCAGCTTAGCAAAGTTATCCTACGAGCAGTACTTC. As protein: CASSLAKLSYEQYF.

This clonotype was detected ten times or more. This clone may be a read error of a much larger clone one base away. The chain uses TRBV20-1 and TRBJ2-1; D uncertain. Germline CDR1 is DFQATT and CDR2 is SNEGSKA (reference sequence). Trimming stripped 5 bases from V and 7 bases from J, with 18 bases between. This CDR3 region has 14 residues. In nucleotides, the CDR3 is TGCAGTGCTCGCCGCCCCGACGGGCAAAATGAGCAGTTCTTC. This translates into CSARRPDGQNEQFF.

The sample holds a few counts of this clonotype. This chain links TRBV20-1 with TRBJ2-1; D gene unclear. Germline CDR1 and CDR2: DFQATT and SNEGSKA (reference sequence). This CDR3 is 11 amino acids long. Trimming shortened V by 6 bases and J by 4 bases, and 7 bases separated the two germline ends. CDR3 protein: CSAPKYNEQFF. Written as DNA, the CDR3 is TGCAGTGCGCCGAAATACAATGAGCAGTTCTTC.

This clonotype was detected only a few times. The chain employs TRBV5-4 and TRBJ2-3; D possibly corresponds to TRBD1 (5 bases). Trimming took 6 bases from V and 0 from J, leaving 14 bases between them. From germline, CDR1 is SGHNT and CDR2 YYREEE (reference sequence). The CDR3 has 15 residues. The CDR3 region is CASILFGASTDTQYF. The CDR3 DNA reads TGTGCCAGCATCCTTTTTGGGGCTAGCACAGATACGCAGTATTTT.

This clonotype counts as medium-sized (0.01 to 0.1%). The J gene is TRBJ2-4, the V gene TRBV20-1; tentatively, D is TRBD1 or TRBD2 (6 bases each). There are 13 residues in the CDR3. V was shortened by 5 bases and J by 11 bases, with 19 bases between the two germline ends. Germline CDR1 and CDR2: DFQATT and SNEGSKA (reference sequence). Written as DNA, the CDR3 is TGCAGTGCTGCGAGACAGGTAGCGGCTCTTCAGTACTTC. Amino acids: CSAARQVAALQYF.

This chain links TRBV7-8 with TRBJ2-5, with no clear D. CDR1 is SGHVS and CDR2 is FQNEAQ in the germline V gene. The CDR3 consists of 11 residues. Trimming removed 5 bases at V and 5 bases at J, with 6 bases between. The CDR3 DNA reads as TGTGCCAGCAGCAATCGGGAGACCCAGTACTTC. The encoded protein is CASSNRETQYF.

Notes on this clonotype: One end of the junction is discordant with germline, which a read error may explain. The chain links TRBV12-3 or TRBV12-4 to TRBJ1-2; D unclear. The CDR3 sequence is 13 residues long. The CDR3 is CASSNGRVYGCTF. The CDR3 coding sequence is TGTGCCAGCAGCAACGGACGGGTCTATGGCTGCACCTTC.

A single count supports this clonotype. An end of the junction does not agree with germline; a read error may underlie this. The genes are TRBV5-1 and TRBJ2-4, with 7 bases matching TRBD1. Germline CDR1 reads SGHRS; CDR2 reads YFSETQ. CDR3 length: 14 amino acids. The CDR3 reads CARSLGGTDPIQYF. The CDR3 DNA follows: TGCGCCCGCAGCTTGGGTGGGACAGATCCGATTCAGTACTTC. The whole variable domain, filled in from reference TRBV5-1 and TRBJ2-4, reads KAGVTQTPRYLIKTRGQQVTLSCSPISGHRSVSWYQQTPGQGLQFLFEYFSETQRNKGNFPGRFSGRQFSNSRSEMNVSTLELGDSALYLCARSLGGTDPIQYFGAGTRLSVL.

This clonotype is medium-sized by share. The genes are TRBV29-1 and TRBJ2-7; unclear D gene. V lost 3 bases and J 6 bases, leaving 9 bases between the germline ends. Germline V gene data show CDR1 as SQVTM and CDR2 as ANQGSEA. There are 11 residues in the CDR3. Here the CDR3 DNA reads TGCAGCGTTGAGTCCGGGCGCGAGCAGTACTTC. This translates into CSVESGREQYF.

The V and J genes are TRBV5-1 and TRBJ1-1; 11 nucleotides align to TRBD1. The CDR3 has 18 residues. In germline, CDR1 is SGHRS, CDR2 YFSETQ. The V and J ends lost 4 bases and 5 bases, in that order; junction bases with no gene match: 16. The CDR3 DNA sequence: TGCGCCAGCAGCGGGAAGGACAGGGGGCGCATAGGATCAACTGAAGCTTTCTTT. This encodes CASSGKDRGRIGSTEAFF.

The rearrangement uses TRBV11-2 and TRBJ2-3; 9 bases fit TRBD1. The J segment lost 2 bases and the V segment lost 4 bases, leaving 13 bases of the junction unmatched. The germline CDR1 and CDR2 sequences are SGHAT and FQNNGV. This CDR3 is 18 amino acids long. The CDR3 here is CASSYRGRVAGITDTQYF. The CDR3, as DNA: TGTGCCAGCAGCTACAGGGGGCGAGTAGCGGGCATCACAGATACGCAGTATTTT.